There are a few counts of the clone carrying this T cell receptor (beta chain). Preparation of the TCRbeta library used unique molecular identifiers. MiXCR, applied by TCRdb to the PCR reads, yields one record per CDR3 protein. The data contain roughly 500,000 distinct CDR3 sequences, about 12% of them singletons. This sample was taken from a study of T-cell reconstitution after alpha-beta-depleted transplantation in children. Per the germline V gene, CDR1 is SQVTM and CDR2 is ANQGSEA. Between the trimmed V and J ends, which lost 3 bases and 2 bases, there was a span of 32 bases. This CDR3 has 20 residues.

Sequenced material: PBMCs from the stem cell graft donor, taken from the stem cell graft. The rearrangement joins TRBV29-1 to TRBJ2-7; the D call may be TRBD1 or TRBD2 (5 bases each). The source of this sequence is a human donor who donated a stem cell graft to a child with combined immunodeficiency. The CDR3 DNA reads as TGCAGCGTTGATGAGGTAGAGGGGATCGGACGGACCTCGTACCCCTACGAGCAGTACTTC. This codes for CSVDEVEGIGRTSYPYEQYF.